The source of this TCR beta chain is a study of cytomegalovirus exposure and HLA in healthy donors (dated by TCRdb to between 2016 and 2019). Some background on the complete study: An earlier analysis of 587 of the donors reported 250 to 350 Gb of sequence data and about 100 million unique TCR beta sequences from 150 million to 200 million T cells. The genetic ancestry cluster associated with self-reported Caucasian donors included over 65% of the 300 to 450 genotyped donors. In the later analysis, no new phenotypic data were used to find candidate immune exposures; instead, reliance was placed on TCR beta sequences and their occurrence across donors. Genome-wide SNP genotypes for about 60% of the roughly 670 donors were used in a later genetic analysis, which treated that subset as a discovery cohort. An earlier analysis of approximately 640 of the donors applied high-throughput TCR beta sequencing to assess whether each TCR beta V gene segment acted as functional or pseudogenic. Alongside the repertoire data, information on donor age, sex, ethnicity and CMV serostatus was compiled. The number of typed donors differed by locus: about 629-640 for A, B, C, DRB1 and DQB1; some 540 for DQA1; 606 for DPA1; and about 470 for DPB1. The study was designed to test whether signatures of past pathogen exposure could be identified by cataloging public T cell receptors. Among about 400 genotyped donors of the cohort, an average of approximately 240,000 unique TCR beta nucleotide sequences was sequenced per donor, of which about 19% were non-productive. Using immunosequencing, the study profiled T cell repertoires from 666 subjects and related those repertoires to cytomegalovirus serostatus. All discovery cohort repertoires had been generated using a single sequencing platform. The study combined high-throughput TCR immunosequencing, statistical association of individual TCRs with disease status, and machine learning to predict cytomegalovirus infection status. Along with the roughly 670-subject first cohort, a separate validation cohort of over a hundred different subjects was used. A later analysis re-examined previously published TCR beta repertoires from more than 600 donors and added high-resolution HLA genotyping to investigate patterns of TCR occurrence. An early release that covered approximately 600 HLA-typed donors contained around 300 gigabases of sequencing data and about 93 million unique TCR sequences. Several DR-DQ haplotypes were treated as single units for association and clustering because of strong linkage in the cohort. HLA typing covered class I and class II loci at four-digit resolution. Broader findings and caveats from the paper: A further reported finding was that TCR beta sequences accurately predicted the HLA-A and HLA-B alleles for most subjects in the first cohort. Because some donors lacked HLA typing at each locus, the association tests relied only on the typed subset. The earlier analysis of approximately 590 of the donors excluded 15 to 20 rarely observed V segments, including chromosome 9 orphons, because counts were too low. An earlier analysis of approximately 600 of the donors showed that most TCR beta V segments appeared in productive rearrangements either about 87% or about 30% of the time, which broadly matched IMGT annotations. The authors suggested that the approach could potentially be generalized to other disease states and immunological phenotypes. Compared with equally common non-associated chains, HLA-associated TCR beta chains in a later analysis were more clonally expanded and had lower generation probabilities. A cluster of highly shared sequence variants was judged likely to be a technical artifact of the sequencing pipeline. Linkage disequilibrium might explain the correlated functional status among segregating V segments, but an unknown experimental factor could not be excluded. Some IMGT-functional V segments, including TRBV6-2 and TRBV6-3, could not be told apart with the 87-base-pair reads, so those segments were excluded. Across donors, most TCR sequences were observed very rarely, whereas some public TCRs were present in many individuals. In vitro tests confirmed that three of the cytomegalovirus-associated TCR beta chains recognize cytomegalovirus antigens. Specific HLA alleles were associated with 18,000 or so TCR beta sequences at a false discovery rate of 0.05 in a later analysis. In a later analysis, most CMV-associated TCR beta chains were found to appear HLA-restricted, with HLA associations seemingly driven largely by CMV exposure. The classifier was reported to diagnose cytomegalovirus status with high specificity and sensitivity in both the original cohort and the validation cohort. In this cohort, only TCR beta chains were sequenced, and detectable features were limited by the absence of alpha or paired-chain data. V-gene and J-gene trimming of TCR beta chains was associated with a missense DCLRE1C variant in a later genetic analysis, and the association was replicated in an independent cohort. When HLA alleles, especially DR and DQ, strongly co-occurred, TCR associations were difficult to assign to individual alleles. A total of 150 to 200 TCR beta chains were listed by the study as associated with cytomegalovirus. In a later analysis, TCR association rates were found to vary across HLA loci, with the most associated TCRs seen for DRB1 alleles and the fewest for HLA-C alleles. Immune exposure information for the cohort was limited to CMV serostatus. Presence/absence analyses assumed roughly uniform sequencing depth across donors, an assumption that may not hold. Compared with the approximately 700-donor mean, donors in an Asian-associated ancestry cluster had fewer N-insertions in productive TCRs, according to a later genetic analysis. In a later analysis, several top co-occurrence clusters were reported to appear linked to parvovirus B19, influenza, CMV and Epstein-Barr virus.

Receptor libraries were prepared by the immunoSEQ multiplex PCR assay. For the multiplex PCR, a mixture combining 60 forward primers for TCR Vbeta segments and 13 reverse primers for TCR Jbeta segments was used. The CDR3 region of rearranged TCR beta genes was amplified from genomic DNA with a multiplex PCR assay. The amplified TCR beta libraries were sequenced on the Illumina HiSeq System as 87-base-pair reads. As for the original processing: In a later analysis, some 80 million unique TCR beta chains were counted across the roughly 610 repertoires, and roughly 10 million of these chains were shared by at least two donors. Raw reads were error-corrected and collapsed into unique sequences by a nearest-neighbor algorithm in which closely related sequences were merged to remove PCR and sequencing errors. Alignment of CDR3 sequences to IMGT reference sequences was used to assign V, D and J gene segments. For a sequence to be retained, a match of at least six nucleotides was required to both a V gene segment and a J gene segment. A rearrangement counted as productive if the CDR3 had no stop codons and remained in frame with V and J, and every other rearrangement counted as non-productive. CDR3 was defined according to IMGT convention as the region running from the second conserved V-encoded cysteine to the conserved J-encoded phenylalanine. The earlier analysis of around 640 of the donors excluded sequences that lacked an unambiguous match to a single V gene segment. In an earlier analysis of around 600 of the donors, V segments were called functional above 56.7% productive rearrangements and were called segregating when the between-donor standard deviation exceeded 5%. A statistical classification framework was built to diagnose cytomegalovirus status from the catalog of TCR beta chain sequences. In a later analysis, V and J genes were assigned by comparing TCR nucleotide sequences against IMGT/GENE-DB human TR gene sequences. A later analysis assigned CDR3 sequences and most-parsimonious VDJ recombination scenarios with the TCRdist pipeline. In a later analysis, each TCR beta chain was defined by its CDR3 amino acid sequence together with its V-gene family, and reads lacking a unique V-gene family were excluded. In a later analysis, 450 to 600 highly shared, low-generation-probability nucleotide sequences were removed to address suspected cross-contamination and a sequencing artifact. In a later analysis, a clonal expansion index was calculated for each public chain from normalized within-repertoire ranks of inferred template counts. In a later analysis, generation probabilities were computed using a VDJ recombination model fitted to out-of-frame rearrangements, and the results were checked against IGoR. Hypergeometric tests were used in a later analysis to score TCR-TCR, TCR-HLA and TCR-CMV co-occurrence, with a repertoire-size bias correction applied to the TCR pairs. In a later analysis, false discovery rates were estimated by permuting HLA or CMV assignments 20 times. A later analysis grouped co-occurring TCRs with DBSCAN, adding TCRdist sequence similarity when clustering within HLA-allele-positive subsets. Repertoires with fewer than 30,000 or more than 120,000 public chains, plus five repertoires with anomalous nucleotide sharing, were excluded from co-occurrence clustering. TCRdb's version of the immuneACCESS table is confined to in-frame rearrangements and falls short of the full clone set. An unresolved V gene accounts for under half of the shortfall where checked; the remainder is of unknown origin. V and J calls and clone size are given by that table; D and trimming were obtained from the DNA. In all, the sample holds 85,000 to 120,000 clones, and roughly 74% of those were seen once. Roughly 2.5% of the sample is in the top ten clones.

The cohort comprised some 680 healthy bone marrow donors. At the time of sampling, every cohort member was nominally healthy, though immune exposures that went unrecorded were likely present. The donor was CMV seronegative and belonged to the group of around 400 seronegative cohort members. Each donor provided a peripheral blood sample, and peripheral blood mononuclear cells were used for TCR beta sequencing. The Qiagen DNeasy Blood Extraction Kit was used to extract genomic DNA from the blood cell samples. The V end loses 2 bases and the J end loses 4 bases, and a stretch of 15 bases separates them. Based on the germline V gene, the CDR1 and CDR2 sequences are SGHDT and YYEEEE. Spanning cysteine to phenylalanine, the CDR3 consists of 16 amino acids. Only the CDR3 portion is preserved as DNA: 48 bases, with reading frame beginning at the first base. Remarks on this clone: Its binding antigen is unknown. No base qualities exist here, and no much larger clone lies one base off it.

The rearrangement joined TRBV5-6 to TRBJ2-2; perhaps TRBD1 is the D gene, with 6 bases matching. Sequencing input: PBMCs. This clonotype was sampled from a man aged 40-49 years in good health and CMV-seronegative. The CDR3: CASSLYRDRVTGELFF. The DNA reads TGTGCCAGCAGCTTATACAGGGATCGGGTCACCGGGGAGCTGTTTTTT.